This TCR beta chain was observed in a study of blood T cells in healthy people across ages. This CDR3 has 12 residues. Germline CDR1 and CDR2: MNHEY and SMNVEV (reference sequence). V lost 8 bases and J lost 1, with 8 bases in between. The authors ran a second PCR of roughly 6 to 12 cycles using a sample-barcoded 5' primer and a J-beta primer mix. Each sample yielded at least 2.5 million CDR3-containing paired-end reads. TCRdb independently ran MiXCR on the 5' RACE reads; one entry per CDR3 protein. The sample shows fewer than 1.5 million distinct CDR3 sequences, around 39% of them seen only once. This clonotype has more than one count but fewer than ten.

The chain is built from TRBV27 and TRBJ1-1; no firm D call. Sequencing was done on a sample of blood. The clonotype was recovered from a woman between 18 and 30 years old in good health. CDR3 amino acids: CASGWGNTEAFF. CDR3 nucleotide sequence: TGTGCCAGCGGGTGGGGGAACACTGAAGCTTTCTTT.